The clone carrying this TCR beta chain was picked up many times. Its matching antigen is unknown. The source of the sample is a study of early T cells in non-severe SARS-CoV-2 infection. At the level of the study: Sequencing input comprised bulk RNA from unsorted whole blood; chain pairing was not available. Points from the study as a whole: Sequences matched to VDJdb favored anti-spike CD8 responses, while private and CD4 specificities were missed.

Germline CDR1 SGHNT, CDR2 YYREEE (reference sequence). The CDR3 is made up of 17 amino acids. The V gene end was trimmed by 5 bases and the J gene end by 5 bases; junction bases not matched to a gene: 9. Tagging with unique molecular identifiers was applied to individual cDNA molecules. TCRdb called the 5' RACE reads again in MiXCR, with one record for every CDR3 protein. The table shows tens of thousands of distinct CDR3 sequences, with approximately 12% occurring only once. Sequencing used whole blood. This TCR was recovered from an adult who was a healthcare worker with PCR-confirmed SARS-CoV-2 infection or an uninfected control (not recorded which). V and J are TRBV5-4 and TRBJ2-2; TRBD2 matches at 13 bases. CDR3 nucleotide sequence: TGTGCCAGCAGTTCGAGACTAGCGGGGGGTAGTACCGGGGAGCTGTTTTTT. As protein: CASSSRLAGGSTGELFF.